This T cell receptor (beta chain) was profiled in a study of CD8+ T cells in alopecia areata. General study results and limits: Normal scalp showed lower clonality than lesional scalp, especially alopecia totalis/universalis.

In this sample, this clone turned up a few times. Its antigen is as yet unknown. Peripheral blood and lesional scalp punch biopsies came from alopecia areata patients. Extraction and reverse transcription of RNA yielded cDNA as the sequencing template. Profiling relied on immunoSEQ multiplex PCR, and the TCRdb table lists in-frame clones only, not all of them. Of over 50,000 clones in the sample, around half were seen once. The TCR originated in a human donor with alopecia areata. The material sequenced was CD8+ T cells sorted from blood, taken at week 0.

For the CDR3, the DNA is TGCAGCGTTGAGTACGGCGACCTTTACGAGCAGTACTTC. Its translation is CSVEYGDLYEQYF. The rearrangement joins TRBV29-1 to TRBJ2-7; D is uncertain. Trimming pared 3 bases from V and 4 bases from J, leaving 13 bases between. Per the germline V gene, CDR1 is SQVTM and CDR2 is ANQGSEA. This CDR3 contains 13 residues.